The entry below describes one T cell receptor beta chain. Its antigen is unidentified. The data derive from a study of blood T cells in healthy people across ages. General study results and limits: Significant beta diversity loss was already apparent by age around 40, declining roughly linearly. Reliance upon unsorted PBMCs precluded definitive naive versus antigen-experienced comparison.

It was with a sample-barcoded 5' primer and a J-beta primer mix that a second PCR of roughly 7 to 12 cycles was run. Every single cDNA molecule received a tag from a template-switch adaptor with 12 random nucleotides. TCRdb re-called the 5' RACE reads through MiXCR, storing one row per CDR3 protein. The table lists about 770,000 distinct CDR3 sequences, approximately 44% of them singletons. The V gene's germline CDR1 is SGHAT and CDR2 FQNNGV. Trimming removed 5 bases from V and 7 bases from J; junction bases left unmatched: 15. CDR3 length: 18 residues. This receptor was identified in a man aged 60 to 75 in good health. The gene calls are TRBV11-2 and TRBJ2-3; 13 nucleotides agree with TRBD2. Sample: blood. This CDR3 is CASSVAGTSGVYTYTQYF. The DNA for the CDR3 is TGTGCCAGCAGCGTGGCCGGGACTAGCGGGGTGTACACGTATACGCAGTATTTT.